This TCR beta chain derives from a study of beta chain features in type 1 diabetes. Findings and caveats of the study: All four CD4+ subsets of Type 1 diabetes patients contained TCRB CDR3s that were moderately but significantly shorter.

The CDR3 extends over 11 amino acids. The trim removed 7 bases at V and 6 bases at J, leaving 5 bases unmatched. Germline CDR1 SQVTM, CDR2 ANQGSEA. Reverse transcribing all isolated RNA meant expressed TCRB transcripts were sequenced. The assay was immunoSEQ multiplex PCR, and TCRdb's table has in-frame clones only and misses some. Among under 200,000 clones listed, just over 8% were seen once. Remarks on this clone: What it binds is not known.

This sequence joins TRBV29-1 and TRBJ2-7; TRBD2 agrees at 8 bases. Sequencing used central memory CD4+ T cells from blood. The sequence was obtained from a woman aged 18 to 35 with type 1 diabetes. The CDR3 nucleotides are TGCAGCGCGGGGGGGCCCGGCGAGCAGTACTTC. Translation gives CSAGGPGEQYF.